This entry lists 12 T cell receptor beta chains sequenced from one sample in a study of shared clonotypes between healthy human individuals. This table comes from immunoSEQ multiplex PCR, and its TCRdb copy is limited to in-frame clones, with some not included. The sample has 550,000 to 700,000 clones, around three quarters seen once. Material for sequencing was memory CD4+ T cells sorted from blood. Subset specified: CD45RA-negative fraction. The source is a woman between 25 and 40 years old in good health.

This clone has a handful of counts. The V call is TRBV7-3, the J call TRBJ2-1, with D perhaps given as TRBD1 or TRBD2 (5 bases each). The CDR3 is 14 residues long. Germline V lookup: CDR1 SGHTA, CDR2 FQGTGA. The V end was cut by 1 base, the J end by 9 bases, with 13 bases between. CDR3 coding DNA: TGTGCCAGCAGCTTAAGAGGGAGTCAGGGTGAGCAGTTCTTC. Translating it yields CASSLRGSQGEQFF.

The rearrangement links TRBV5-4 to TRBJ2-2; no firm D call. Germline V gives CDR1 SGHNT, CDR2 YYREEE (reference sequence). The ends were cut back, 2 bases at V and 6 bases at J, with 5 bases in the middle. The CDR3 is 12 amino acids. The CDR3 is CASSFHSGELFF. The CDR3 nucleotides read TGTGCCAGCAGCTTCCATTCCGGGGAGCTGTTTTTT.

The chain carries TRBV7-8 and TRBJ2-7, with TRBD2 as a possible D gene (5 bases). The CDR3 consists of 13 residues. In germline, CDR1 is SGHVS, CDR2 FQNEAQ. Deletions cut 1 base from V and 6 bases from J, with 10 bases between. As DNA, the CDR3 is TGTGCCAGCAGCTTAGGGGCTAGCACCGAGCAGTACTTC. It codes for CASSLGASTEQYF. Full variable domain (remainder filled in from reference TRBV7-8 and TRBJ2-7): GAGVSQSPRYKVAKRGQDVALRCDPISGHVSLFWYQQALGQGPEFLTYFQNEAQLDKSGLPSDRFFAERPEGSVSTLKIQRTQQEDSAVYLCASSLGASTEQYFGPGTRLTVT.

This clone was observed a few times. This chain joins TRBV10-1 and TRBJ2-1; D is possibly TRBD1 or TRBD2 (5 bases each). The CDR3 contains 11 residues. The germline V gene has CDR1 WNHNN and CDR2 SYGVQD (reference sequence). Trimming took off 4 bases at V and 10 bases at J, with 8 bases between the two ends. CDR3 nucleotide sequence: TGCGCCAGCAGTGCCGGGACGGAGCAGTTCTTC. Its translation is CASSAGTEQFF.

A single count supports this clone. The chain has TRBV14 and TRBJ2-2, with D possibly TRBD2 on 6 matching bases. The V gene lost 4 bases and the J gene lost 2 bases, with 14 bases spanning the gap. Germline lookup yields CDR1 SGHDN and CDR2 FVKESK. The CDR3 runs 16 residues. The CDR3 sequence: CASSRRGPPNTGELFF. CDR3 nucleotides: TGTGCCAGCAGCCGGCGGGGACCCCCCAACACCGGGGAGCTGTTTTTT. Supplemented by reference TRBV14 and TRBJ2-2, the full variable domain reads EAGVTQFPSHSVIEKGQTVTLRCDPISGHDNLYWYRRVMGKEIKFLLHFVKESKQDESGMPNNRFLAERTGGTYSTLKVQPAELEDSGVYFCASSRRGPPNTGELFFGEGSRLTVL.

This clone was observed many times. The chain is built from TRBV5-5 and TRBJ2-7; 8 nucleotides line up with TRBD1. CDR1 SGHKS and CDR2 YYEKEE come from the germline V gene (reference sequence). CDR3 size: 16 residues. V lost 0 bases, J lost 0 bases, and 5 bases stayed unmatched. CDR3 amino acids: CASSLGTGGLSYEQYF. The CDR3 DNA is TGTGCCAGCAGCTTGGGAACAGGGGGGCTCTCCTACGAGCAGTACTTC.

The V call is TRBV20-1, the J call TRBJ1-1, with D uncertain. Germline CDR1 reads DFQATT; CDR2 reads SNEGSKA (reference sequence). V lost 3 bases to trimming and J lost 10 bases, with 12 bases between them. The CDR3 covers 11 residues. CDR3 nucleotide sequence: TGCAGTGCTAGTGGCAGGCGGGGAGCTTTCTTT. Amino acids: CSASGRRGAFF.

The chain carries TRBV5-1 and TRBJ2-6; D remains unclear. Trimming removed 0 bases from V and 0 bases from J, with 13 bases in between. The CDR3 runs 18 residues. Germline V lookup: CDR1 SGHRS, CDR2 YFSETQ. The CDR3 DNA sequence: TGCGCCAGCAGCTTGGCCAGGCAGGCCGTCTCTGGGGCCAACGTCCTGACTTTC. As protein: CASSLARQAVSGANVLTF. Complete variable domain (other parts from reference TRBV5-1 and TRBJ2-6): KAGVTQTPRYLIKTRGQQVTLSCSPISGHRSVSWYQQTPGQGLQFLFEYFSETQRNKGNFPGRFSGRQFSNSRSEMNVSTLELGDSALYLCASSLARQAVSGANVLTFGAGSRLTVL.

The CDR3: CASSWGSGGEQYF. CDR3 coding DNA: TGCGCCAGCAGCTGGGGCTCAGGGGGTGAGCAGTACTTC. The chain recombines TRBV5-1 with TRBJ2-7; 7 bases are a match to TRBD1. Trimming cost V 3 bases and J 7 bases; bases outside gene matches: 7. The CDR3 extends over 13 amino acids. Germline lookup yields CDR1 SGHRS and CDR2 YFSETQ.

The chain employs TRBV27 and TRBJ2-7, with 7 bases fitting TRBD2. The germline V gene has CDR1 MNHEY and CDR2 SMNVEV (reference sequence). The CDR3 spans 14 residues. With 8 bases clipped from V and 5 bases from J, the junction kept 12 bases outside the gene matches. The CDR3 reads CASRPGLPADEQYF. CDR3 coding DNA: TGTGCCAGCCGGCCGGGACTACCCGCGGACGAGCAGTACTTC.

The rearrangement links TRBV28 to TRBJ2-7; either TRBD1 or TRBD2 may fit D (6 bases each). V lost 1 base and J 1 base, leaving 17 bases between the germline ends. The CDR3 contains 17 residues. Looked up from germline, CDR1 is MDHEN and CDR2 is SYDVKM. The DNA for the CDR3 is TGTGCCAGCAGTTTATCTGTCGCACCGGGGGCATCCTACGAGCAGTACTTC. Translation: CASSLSVAPGASYEQYF.

This sequence joins TRBV5-1 and TRBJ2-2, with 10 bases that match TRBD2. Germline values: CDR1 SGHRS, CDR2 YFSETQ. V was pared by 4 bases and J by 5 bases, with 8 bases of the junction left unmatched. This CDR3 has 16 residues. In nucleotides, the CDR3 is TGCGCCAGCAGCCCCCTAGCGGGAGATGATACCGGGGAGCTGTTTTTT. Its protein product is CASSPLAGDDTGELFF.